The present T cell receptor (beta chain) was sequenced within a study of TET2 disruption in CD19-targeted CAR T cells listed by TCRdb under 2018. Concerning the study at large: Sample numbers were set by the original clinical trial design and sample availability, with no additional inclusion criteria.

Here is what the overall study found, with its caveats: The conclusions about the patient's CAR T cells were based on extensive analysis of only one subject.

Between the V and J ends, shortened by 4 bases and 5 bases respectively, the junction contains 24 bases. CDR1 and CDR2, per the germline V gene, are SGHRS and YFSETQ. Including the terminal cysteine and phenylalanine, the CDR3 comprises 17 residues. Of the CDR3's DNA, 42 bases were read; they are in frame from base 1. A remark on this clone: Its antigen is unknown. The CDR3 end is not reached by the read, which stops 3 residues before it; the germline J gene fills it in.

Taken with the paper, the label for treatment or condition translates to: autologous CTL019 cells: CD19 CAR with 4-1BB and CD3 zeta domains. The CD19 CAR incorporated TCR zeta and 4-1BB costimulatory signaling domains. T cells for CTL019 manufacturing were collected from peripheral blood by leukapheresis. The DNeasy Blood and Tissue Kit was used to extract genomic DNA from pre-infusion T cells, peripheral blood, or sorted post-infusion T cells. The immunoSEQ assay was used for deep sequencing of the TCR beta chain. The original methods were these. Only productive TCR beta rearrangements were used to compute clonotype frequencies. TCRdb re-hosts the immuneACCESS table, in-frame sequences only. Its copies lack some clones; in the studies checked, an unresolved V gene accounts for under half of them, and the cause for the rest is not known. V and J calls and clone size follow that table, whereas D and trimming were derived from the DNA. This sample's table carries about 30,000 clones. The ten largest clones take up roughly 1.8% of the sample.

This clonotype was obtained from an older man with chronic lymphocytic leukemia. The specimen comprised CD8- CAR+ T cells sorted from cultured blood T cells, sampled for CD19 CAR T cell therapy. In the paper's terms, the cell subset or site label means: CD8-negative CAR-positive T cells from the infusion product. The receptor chain draws on TRBV5-1 and TRBJ1-2; TRBD1 is a weak D gene call, 6 bases matching. Incomplete CDR3 DNA: TGCGCCAGCAGCCCTTCGGGCCCAGGGGCTAGCCCGTATGGC. It translates to CASSPSGPGASPYG. The whole CDR3 sequence is CASSPSGPGASPYGYTF.